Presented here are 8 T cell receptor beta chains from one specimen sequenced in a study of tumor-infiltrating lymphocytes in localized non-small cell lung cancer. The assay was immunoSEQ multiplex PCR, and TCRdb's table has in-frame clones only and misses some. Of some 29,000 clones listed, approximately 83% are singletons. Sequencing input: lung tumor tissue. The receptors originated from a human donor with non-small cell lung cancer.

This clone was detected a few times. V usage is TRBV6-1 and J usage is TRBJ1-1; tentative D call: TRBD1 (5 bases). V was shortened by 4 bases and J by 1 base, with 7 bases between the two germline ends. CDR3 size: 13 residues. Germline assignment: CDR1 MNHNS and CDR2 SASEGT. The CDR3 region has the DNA TGTGCCAGCAGTGGACAGCCGAACACTGAAGCTTTCTTT. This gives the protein CASSGQPNTEAFF.

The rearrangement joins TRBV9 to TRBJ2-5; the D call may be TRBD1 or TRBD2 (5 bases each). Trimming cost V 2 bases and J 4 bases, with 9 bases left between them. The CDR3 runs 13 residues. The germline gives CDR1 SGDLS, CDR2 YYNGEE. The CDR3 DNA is TGTGCCAGCAGCGTCGGGACCATAGAGACCCAGTACTTC. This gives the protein CASSVGTIETQYF.

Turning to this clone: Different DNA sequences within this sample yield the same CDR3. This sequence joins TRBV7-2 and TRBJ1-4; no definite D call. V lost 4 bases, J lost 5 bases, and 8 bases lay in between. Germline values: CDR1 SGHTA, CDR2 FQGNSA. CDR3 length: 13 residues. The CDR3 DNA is TGTGCCAGCAGCTCCTACTCGAATGAAAAACTGTTTTTT. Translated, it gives CASSSYSNEKLFF.

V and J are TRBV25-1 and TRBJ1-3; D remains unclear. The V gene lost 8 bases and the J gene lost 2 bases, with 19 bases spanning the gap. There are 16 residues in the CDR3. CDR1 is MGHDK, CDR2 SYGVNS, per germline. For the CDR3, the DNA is TGTGCCAGCTCCCGCTCCGGGATACTGGCTGGAAACACCATATATTTT. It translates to CASSRSGILAGNTIYF.

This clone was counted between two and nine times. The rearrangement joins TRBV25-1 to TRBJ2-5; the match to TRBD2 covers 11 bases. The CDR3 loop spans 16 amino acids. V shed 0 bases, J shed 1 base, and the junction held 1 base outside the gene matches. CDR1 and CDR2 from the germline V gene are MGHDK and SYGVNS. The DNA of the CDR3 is TGTGCCAGCAGTGAATATCTAGCGGGGGGCCAAGAGACCCAGTACTTC. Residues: CASSEYLAGGQETQYF. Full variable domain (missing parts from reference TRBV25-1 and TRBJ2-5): EADIYQTPRYLVIGTGKKITLECSQTMGHDKMYWYQQDPGMELHLIHYSYGVNSTEKGDLSSESTVSRIRTEHFPLTLESARPSHTSQYLCASSEYLAGGQETQYFGPGTRLLVL.

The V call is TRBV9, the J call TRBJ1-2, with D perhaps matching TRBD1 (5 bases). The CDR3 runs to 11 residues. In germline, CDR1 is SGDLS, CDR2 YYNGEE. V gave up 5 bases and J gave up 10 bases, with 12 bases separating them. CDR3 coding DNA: TGTGCCAGCAGGGGGACTACATTCTACACCTTC. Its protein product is CASRGTTFYTF.

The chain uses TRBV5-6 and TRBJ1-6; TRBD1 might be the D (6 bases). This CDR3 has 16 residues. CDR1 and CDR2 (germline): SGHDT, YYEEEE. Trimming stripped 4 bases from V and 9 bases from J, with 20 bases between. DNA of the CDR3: TGTGCCAGCAGCCCCGAAGGGGGGGCTCCCGGTTCACCCCTCCACTTT. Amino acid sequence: CASSPEGGAPGSPLHF.

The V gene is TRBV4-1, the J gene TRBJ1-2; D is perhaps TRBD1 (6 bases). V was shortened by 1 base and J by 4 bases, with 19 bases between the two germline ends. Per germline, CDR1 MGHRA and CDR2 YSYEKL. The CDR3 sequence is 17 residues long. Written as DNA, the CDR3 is TGCGCCAGCAGCCAAGGAGGGGGGGCAGGAGGCGGCTATGGCTACACCTTC. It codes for CASSQGGGAGGGYGYTF.